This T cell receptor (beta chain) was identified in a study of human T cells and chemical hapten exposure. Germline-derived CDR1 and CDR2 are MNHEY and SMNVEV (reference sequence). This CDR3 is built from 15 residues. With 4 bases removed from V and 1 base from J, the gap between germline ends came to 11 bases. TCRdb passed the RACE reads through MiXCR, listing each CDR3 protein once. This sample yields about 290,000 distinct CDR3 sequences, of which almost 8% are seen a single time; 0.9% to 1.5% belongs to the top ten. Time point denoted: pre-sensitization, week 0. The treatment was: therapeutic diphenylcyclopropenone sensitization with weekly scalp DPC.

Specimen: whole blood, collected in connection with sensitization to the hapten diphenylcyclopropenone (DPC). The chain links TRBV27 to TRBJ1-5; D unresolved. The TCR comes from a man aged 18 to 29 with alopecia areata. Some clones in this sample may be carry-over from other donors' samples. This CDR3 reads CASSSLDGSNQPQHF. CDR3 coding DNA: TGTGCCAGCAGTTCCCTAGACGGGAGCAATCAGCCCCAGCATTTT.